This TCR beta chain came from a study of blood T cell dynamics during melanoma immunotherapy. As for the study in general: Standard first-line treatment here was pembrolizumab or nivolumab plus ipilimumab in metastatic melanoma.

Assay used: immunoSEQ multiplex PCR; TCRdb lists only in-frame clones, some missing. Here the sample spans some 9,300 clones, about 90% being singletons. Regarding time point: pre-treatment baseline. This receptor was identified in a human donor with melanoma. The material was blood, obtained from a patient treated with checkpoint blockade.

CDR3 amino acids: CASVGVGGKYEQYF. The CDR3 coding sequence is TGTGCCAGCGTCGGGGTCGGAGGGAAGTACGAGCAGTACTTC. The chain employs TRBV28 and TRBJ2-7, with D possibly matching TRBD2 (6 bases). Trimming left V 8 bases short and J 4 bases short, with 18 bases between. The CDR3 totals 14 residues. Germline V gene lookup returns CDR1 MDHEN and CDR2 SYDVKM.